These T cell receptor beta chains were read from a single sample in a study of Graves' ophthalmopathy and Graves' hyperthyroidism. TCRdb re-derived calls from the multiplex PCR reads in MiXCR, one entry per CDR3 protein. The sample has some 520,000 distinct CDR3 sequences, 13% to 15% seen once. The sample was blood. These receptors were collected from a woman in her 30s with Graves' ophthalmopathy. CDR3s include the opening cysteine and the closing phenylalanine or tryptophan. A D gene is named only where the DNA matches it firmly. Clone size is not always given. Where it is, it says once, few, many or a class for expanded clones.

V,length,size,D,J,DNA,CDR3
TRBV5-1,15,many,TRBD1,TRBJ2-7,TGCGCCAGCAGCTCCGGGACAGGGGCGACCGACGAGCAGTACTTC,CASSSGTGATDEQYF
TRBV7-2,13,many,NA,TRBJ2-7,TGTGCCAGCAGCTTACTTTTGGGATACGAGCAGTACTTC,CASSLLLGYEQYF
TRBV10-2,13,many,NA,TRBJ1-1,TGCGCCAGCACGGGACGGCCGAACACTGAAGCTTTCTTT,CASTGRPNTEAFF
TRBV6-2/TRBV6-3,16,NA,TRBD2,TRBJ2-5,TGTGCCAGCAGTTATCCAGCGGGGGGGATTCAAGAGACCCAGTACTTC,CASSYPAGGIQETQYF
TRBV12-3/TRBV12-4,14,few,TRBD1,TRBJ1-2,TGTGCCAGCAGTTTTCGACAGGGGATCTATGGCTACACCTTC,CASSFRQGIYGYTF
TRBV4-1,16,NA,NA,TRBJ2-5,TGCGCCAGCAGCCAAGATTCCGTCACAGGGAGAGAGACCCAGTACTTC,CASSQDSVTGRETQYF
TRBV10-3,16,NA,NA,TRBJ1-5,TGTGCCATCAGTGAGTTACTCGGGTATAGCAATCAGCCCCAGCATTTT,CAISELLGYSNQPQHF
TRBV10-3,17,many,TRBD2,TRBJ2-2,TGTGCCATCAGTTCAAGGCGGGAGATCGCGAACACCGGGGAGCTGTTTTTT,CAISSRREIANTGELFF
TRBV24-1,11,many,NA,TRBJ1-1,TGTGCCACCAGTGATGAAATGCGGGCTTTCTTT,CATSDEMRAFF
TRBV11-1,17,many,TRBD2,TRBJ2-7,TGTGCCAGCAGCCCCCAAGCGGGAGTAGCCCCCTCCTACGAGCAGTACTTC,CASSPQAGVAPSYEQYF
TRBV20-1,15,few,TRBD2,TRBJ2-4,TGCAGTGCTATCCCGGGACTAGCGGTTAAAAACATTAAGTACTTC,CSAIPGLAVKNIKYF
TRBV6-1,16,many,TRBD1,TRBJ1-2,TGTGCCAGCAGCTTTCTTAGGGACAGATCCGAAGGGGGCTACACCTTC,CASSFLRDRSEGGYTF
TRBV6-1,17,NA,NA,TRBJ2-5,TGTGCCAGCAGTGAAGCGTTAGGTACGGGAACTCAAGAGACCCAGTACTTC,CASSEALGTGTQETQYF
TRBV6-1,16,NA,NA,TRBJ1-5,TGTGCCAGCAGTGCCCGGACTACTGACAACAATCAGCCCCAGCATTTT,CASSARTTDNNQPQHF
TRBV27,14,many,TRBD2,TRBJ2-5,TGTGCCAGCAGGGGAGGGAGGGCCCAAGAGACCCAGTACTTC,CASRGGRAQETQYF
TRBV11-2,13,NA,TRBD1,TRBJ2-6,TGTGCCAGCAGCCACGCCCTGCCCGGGCAGGGGGCTTTC,CASSHALPGQGAF
TRBV20-1,14,many,TRBD2,TRBJ2-2,TGCAGTGCCTCCCCGGGAGGGCCCATCGGGGAGCTGTTTTTT,CSASPGGPIGELFF
TRBV29-1,10,many,TRBD1,TRBJ1-2,TGCAGCGTCTTGGACAGGGCTCATACCTTC,CSVLDRAHTF
TRBV6-5,14,many,TRBD1,TRBJ1-2,TGTGCCAGCAGTTACGACAGGGGAGACTATGGCTACACCTTC,CASSYDRGDYGYTF
TRBV5-6,16,NA,NA,TRBJ2-5,TGTGCCAGCAGCTTGATCTGGGACGGAGCCCAAGAGACCCAGTACTTC,CASSLIWDGAQETQYF
TRBV4-2,12,many,NA,TRBJ2-5,TGTGCCAGCAGCCAAGATTGGGAGACCCAGTACTTC,CASSQDWETQYF
TRBV30,15,few,NA,TRBJ2-2,TGTGCCTGGAGCCCTGGACAGTCGAACACCGGGGAGCTGTTTTTT,CAWSPGQSNTGELFF
TRBV13,16,few,TRBD1,TRBJ1-1,TGTGCCAGCAGCCCCCCGCGACAGGGGGCCTACACTGAAGCTTTCTTT,CASSPPRQGAYTEAFF
TRBV29-1,13,many,NA,TRBJ2-7,TGCAGCGTTGAGGGGACGGCGACCTACGAGCAGTACTTC,CSVEGTATYEQYF
TRBV10-2,14,many,TRBD2,TRBJ2-5,TGCGCCAGCAGTGACGGACTAGAGCAAGAGACCCAGTACTTC,CASSDGLEQETQYF
TRBV12-3/TRBV12-4,13,NA,NA,TRBJ1-1,TGTGCCAGCAGTTCCGAGGATTCGGTTTTGGCTTTCTTT,CASSSEDSVLAFF
TRBV28,18,NA,NA,TRBJ2-2,TGTGCCAGCAGCCATCTCCCGGGACACCTTAATGACACCGGGGAGCTGTTTTTT,CASSHLPGHLNDTGELFF
TRBV18,15,many,NA,TRBJ2-7,TGTACCAGCTCACCACGCGCAGGGTATGCCTACGAGCAGTACTTC,CTSSPRAGYAYEQYF
TRBV10-3,14,many,TRBD1,TRBJ1-2,TGTGCCATTTTGACTGACAGGGGAAAGTATGGCTACACCTTC,CAILTDRGKYGYTF
TRBV19,13,few,NA,TRBJ1-1,TGTGCCAGTAGTATGACGGCGAACACTGAAGCTTTCTTT,CASSMTANTEAFF
TRBV27,11,many,NA,TRBJ1-2,TGTGCCAGCAGGGACGACTATGGCTACACCTTC,CASRDDYGYTF
TRBV13,14,many,NA,TRBJ1-5,TGTGCCAGCAGCCGGGGAGGAGTCAATCAGCCCCAGCATTTT,CASSRGGVNQPQHF
TRBV6-1,13,many,NA,TRBJ2-7,TGTGCCAGCCGGCCCTCTTCCTCCTACGAGCAGTACTTC,CASRPSSSYEQYF
TRBV12-5,17,many,TRBD1,TRBJ1-1,TGTGCTAGTGGTCCCTCGGTGGGGGACAGGGCCTTTTTTGAAGCTTTCTTT,CASGPSVGDRAFFEAFF
TRBV12-3/TRBV12-4,17,NA,TRBD2,TRBJ2-7,TGTGCCAGCCGAGAAACCCCTATCGGGAGGGGGTCCTACGAGCAGTACTTC,CASRETPIGRGSYEQYF
TRBV10-2,13,many,NA,TRBJ1-6,TGCGCCAGCAGTGAAGAACCGAATTCACCCCTCCACTTT,CASSEEPNSPLHF
TRBV12-3/TRBV12-4,14,many,NA,TRBJ2-2,TGTGCCAGCAGTTTTGGGTGGAACACCGGGGAGCTGTTTTTT,CASSFGWNTGELFF
TRBV15,14,NA,TRBD1,TRBJ2-5,TGTGCCACCAGACAGGGGGCGTATTCAGAGGCCCAGTACTTC,CATRQGAYSEAQYF
TRBV2,12,many,TRBD1,TRBJ2-7,TGTGCCACTGGGACAGTCCACTACGAGCAGTACTTC,CATGTVHYEQYF
TRBV28,14,many,NA,TRBJ1-5,TGTGCCAGCAGTTCGAGGGGCGTGGGGGTGCCCCAGCATTTT,CASSSRGVGVPQHF
TRBV9,14,many,TRBD1,TRBJ1-2,TGTGCCAGCAGCACCTCGACAGGGGCTGATGGCTACACCTTC,CASSTSTGADGYTF
TRBV19,13,many,NA,TRBJ2-2,TGTGCCAGTCGGCCCAGTAACACCGGGGAGCTGTTTTTT,CASRPSNTGELFF
TRBV2,12,NA,NA,TRBJ2-5,TGTGCCAGCAGTATACAGGTGGAGACCCAGTACTTC,CASSIQVETQYF